This TCR beta chain was captured in a study of cytomegalovirus exposure and HLA in healthy donors. As for the study in general: Samples from HLA-typed donors yielded 85 million to 95 million unique TCRs in an early data release.

The CDR3 runs 13 residues. V was shortened by 3 bases and J by 5 bases, with 11 bases between the two germline ends. The germline V gene has CDR1 SGHRS and CDR2 YFSETQ. Turning to this clone: The target antigen is unknown.

PCR used 60 Vbeta primers and 13 Jbeta primers. Sequencing used immunoSEQ multiplex PCR; TCRdb keeps in-frame clones, though not all of them. This sample carries about 160,000 clones, about 76% of them seen once, and the ten largest clones take roughly 2%. Likely unrecorded immune exposures existed in these nominally healthy donors. Regarding the study as a whole: A later analysis reportedly found that, within productive TCRs, an Asian-associated ancestry cluster had fewer N-insertions than the mean observed across the roughly 610 donors. CMV serostatus was the only recorded immune exposure for donors.

The receptor was isolated from a female donor in good health and CMV-seronegative. Sequenced: PBMCs. The chain uses TRBV5-1 and TRBJ1-1, with a weak D call TRBD1 (5 bases). The CDR3 sequence: CASSSIRGTEAFF. The CDR3 DNA reads as TGCGCCAGCAGCTCCATAAGGGGAACTGAAGCTTTCTTT.